These 6 T cell receptor beta chains share one sample of origin, sequenced in a study of cytomegalovirus exposure and HLA in healthy donors. This PCR relied on a set of 60 Vbeta primers and 13 Jbeta primers. Method: immunoSEQ multiplex PCR; TCRdb's copy keeps in-frame clones and lacks some. The table shows under 200,000 clones, with just over 75% occurring only once. What was sequenced was PBMCs. These receptors all stem from a man aged 35 to 55 in good health and CMV-seronegative.

The chain couples TRBV2 to TRBJ1-1, with D maybe TRBD1 (6 bases). Germline loops: CDR1 SNHLY, CDR2 FYNNEI. V was shortened by 7 bases and J by 1 base, with 10 bases between the two germline ends. This CDR3 spans 13 amino acids. Here the CDR3 DNA reads TGTGCCAGCACGGAACAGGGGAACACTGAAGCTTTCTTT. It is translated as CASTEQGNTEAFF. Complete variable domain (other parts from reference TRBV2 and TRBJ1-1): EPEVTQTPSHQVTQMGQEVILRCVPISNHLYFYWYRQILGQKVEFLVSFYNNEISEKSEIFDDQFSVERPDGSNFTLKIRSTKLEDSAMYFCASTEQGNTEAFFGQGTRLTVV.

This chain connects TRBV5-1 to TRBJ2-7, with D perhaps being TRBD1 or TRBD2 (5 bases each). This CDR3 region has 13 residues. Per the germline V gene, CDR1 is SGHRS and CDR2 is YFSETQ. Trimming cost V 4 bases and J 7 bases, with 15 bases left between them. CDR3 residues: CASSPYSEGEQYV. CDR3 sequence (DNA): TGCGCCAGCAGCCCCTACTCCGAGGGGGAGCAGTACGTC.

The rearrangement joins TRBV5-1 to TRBJ2-7, with D unclear. Germline lookup yields CDR1 SGHRS and CDR2 YFSETQ. The CDR3 has 15 residues. Trimming pared 0 bases from V and 4 bases from J, leaving 14 bases between. CDR3 in DNA: TGCGCCAGCAGCTTGGCCCCTGAGAAGTCGTACGAGCAGTACTTC. This codes for CASSLAPEKSYEQYF.

The chain combines TRBV21-1 with TRBJ2-3; TRBD1, the table's D call, was not compared with the DNA. TRBV21-1 is assigned pseudogene status. The CDR3 extends over 16 amino acids. For the CDR3, the DNA is TGTGCCAGGGGCCACCGGACAGGGGGGGGGACAGATACGCAGTATTTT. This translates into CARGHRTGGGTDTQYF.

The chain is built from TRBV5-1 and TRBJ2-7; possibly TRBD1 for D (6 bases). CDR1 is SGHRS and CDR2 is YFSETQ in the germline V gene. The V gene lost 4 bases and the J gene lost 7 bases, with 15 bases spanning the gap. The CDR3 runs to 13 residues. Written as DNA, the CDR3 is TGCGCCAGCAGCCCGGGACATGCGTGGGAGCAGTACTTC. Its protein product is CASSPGHAWEQYF.

The table lists this clone with a few counts. The chain couples TRBV9 to TRBJ2-3, with D maybe TRBD2 (5 bases). The CDR3 sequence is 15 residues long. Per germline, CDR1 SGDLS and CDR2 YYNGEE. Trimming shortened V by 0 bases and J by 10 bases, and 18 bases separated the two germline ends. CDR3 sequence: CASSVVGTEASPQYF. The CDR3 DNA reads TGTGCCAGCAGCGTAGTAGGTACGGAGGCGTCTCCGCAGTATTTT.